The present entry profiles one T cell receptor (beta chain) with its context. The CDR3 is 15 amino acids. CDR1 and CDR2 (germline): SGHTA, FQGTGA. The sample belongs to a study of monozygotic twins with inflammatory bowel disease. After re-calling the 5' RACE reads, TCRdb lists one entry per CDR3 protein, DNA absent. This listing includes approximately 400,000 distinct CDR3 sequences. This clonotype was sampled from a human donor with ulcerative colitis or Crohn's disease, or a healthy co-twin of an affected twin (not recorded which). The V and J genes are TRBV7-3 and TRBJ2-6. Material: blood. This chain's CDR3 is CASSPDSPGANVLTF.